What follows describes a single T cell receptor beta chain. The target antigen is unknown. The sequenced fragment ends 3 residues before the CDR3 boundary, so the rest is inferred from the germline J gene. TCRdb's copy holds only in-frame clones and misses some; the assay was immunoSEQ multiplex PCR. In all, the sample yields around 39,000 clones. The sample is drawn from a study of T cells in women clearing cervical HPV infection. Study details: No precancer developed; the control's incident HPV16 infection cleared within 12 months.

V was trimmed by 4 bases and J by 4 bases, leaving 11 bases between them. The CDR3 totals 14 residues. The germline CDR1 and CDR2 sequences are MNHEY and SVGEGT. All participants had a single incident cervical HPV16 infection, and prevalent HPV16 infections were excluded. Broader study findings: Timing of associations relative to infection is unclear; T-cell subsets were not isolated. Repertoire richness, not evenness, was significantly elevated in CIN3+ cases versus controls.

The TCR originated in a woman between 18 and 70 years old with a cervical HPV16 infection that either progressed to CIN3+ or cleared (not recorded which). The V gene is TRBV6-2 or TRBV6-3, the J gene TRBJ1-5, with D tentatively TRBD1 (5 bases). Sample: blood buffy coat. The CDR3 DNA, read in part, is TGTGCCAGCAGTTGGGGCGGGGGTAATCAGCCC. It specifies CASSWGGGNQP. The full CDR3 protein reads CASSWGGGNQPQHF.